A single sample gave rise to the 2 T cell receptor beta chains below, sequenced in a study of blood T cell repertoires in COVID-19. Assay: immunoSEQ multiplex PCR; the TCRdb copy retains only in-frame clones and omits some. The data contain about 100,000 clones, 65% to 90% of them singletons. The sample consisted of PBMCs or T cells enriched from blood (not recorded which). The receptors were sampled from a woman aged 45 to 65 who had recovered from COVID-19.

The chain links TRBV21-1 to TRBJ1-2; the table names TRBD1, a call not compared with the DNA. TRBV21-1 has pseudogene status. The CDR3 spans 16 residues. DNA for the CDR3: TGTGCCAGCAGCAAAGCTTCACAGGGCCCGGTCTATGGCTACACCTTC. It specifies CASSKASQGPVYGYTF.

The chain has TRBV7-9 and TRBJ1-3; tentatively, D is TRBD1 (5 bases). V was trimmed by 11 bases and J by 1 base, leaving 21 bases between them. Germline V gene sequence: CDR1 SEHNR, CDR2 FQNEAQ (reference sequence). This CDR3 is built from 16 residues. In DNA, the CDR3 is TGTGCCGCGGAGGGGTCGGGCAGCCGATCTGGAAACACCATATATTTT. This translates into CAAEGSGSRSGNTIYF. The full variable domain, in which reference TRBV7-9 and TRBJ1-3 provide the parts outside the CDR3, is DTGVSQNPRHKITKRGQNVTFRCDPISEHNRLYWYRQTLGQGPEFLTYFQNEAQLEKSRLLSDRFSAERPKGSFSTLEIQRTEQGDSAMYLCAAEGSGSRSGNTIYFGEGSWLTVV.